This T cell receptor (beta chain) was recorded in a study of lymphopenia after photon versus proton radiotherapy. This clone ranks as large. Antigen unknown. The method was immunoSEQ multiplex PCR; TCRdb's version includes in-frame clones alone and lacks a portion of them. The sample carries some 15,000 clones, roughly four fifths recorded once. In germline, CDR1 is MNHEY, CDR2 SVGAGI. The V and J ends lost 0 bases and 0 bases respectively, with 8 bases between them. This CDR3 has 15 residues. Findings of the study overall: Under photons, naive T cells and diversity fell while effector/memory populations rose. Larger post-nadir TCR diversity loss correlated inversely with survival in deceased patients. Post-nadir diversity loss with photons came from oligoclonal expansion, particularly CD8+ Temra cells. Authors raise, but do not show, better survival with proton therapy.

The clonotype comes from a man aged 50-60 years with gastric cancer. Sequenced here: peripheral blood, sampled from a patient treated with photon-based radiotherapy. V is TRBV6-5 and J is TRBJ1-1; D call uncertain. The DNA of the CDR3 is TGTGCCAGCAGTTACTCACGGGCGGTGAACACTGAAGCTTTCTTT. Translating gives CASSYSRAVNTEAFF.